The 32 T cell receptor beta chains given below trace back to one sample, sequenced in a study of graft-versus-host responses after intestinal transplantation. TCRdb's copy holds only in-frame clones and misses some; the assay was immunoSEQ multiplex PCR. The profile shows roughly 25,000 clones, approximately 90% of them singletons. Sample: PBMCs, taken around 40 days after intestinal transplant. All receptors derive from a human patient who received an intestinal transplant, so some T cells may come from the graft donor.

The CDR3 DNA reads as TGTGCCAGCAGTGAACAGGCAGAGGAAGAGACCCAGTACTTC. Amino acid sequence: CASSEQAEEETQYF. J is TRBJ2-5 and V is TRBV6-5; the D gene is possibly TRBD1 (5 bases). V was pared by 5 bases and J by 3 bases, with 13 bases between. Germline loops: CDR1 MNHEY, CDR2 SVGAGI. CDR3 length: 14 residues.

The chain combines TRBV7-2 with TRBJ2-5; no clear D. From germline, CDR1 is SGHTA and CDR2 FQGNSA. The CDR3 is 12 amino acids. Trimming stripped 5 bases from V and 5 bases from J, with 9 bases between. In nucleotides, the CDR3 is TGTGCCAGCAGCCCCGCTGGTGAGACCCAGTACTTC. Translation: CASSPAGETQYF.

This rearrangement joins TRBV7-2 to TRBJ2-4; the D gene is possibly TRBD2 (5 bases). Between the trimmed V and J ends, which lost 1 base and 0 bases, there was a span of 19 bases. The CDR3 length is 19 residues. Germline V gene sequence: CDR1 SGHTA, CDR2 FQGNSA. Written as DNA, the CDR3 is TGTGCCAGCAGCTTAGAGGCCCAGCGGATCCCCCTAGCCAAAAACATTCAGTACTTC. Its protein product is CASSLEAQRIPLAKNIQYF. The entire variable domain, with the rest obtained from reference TRBV7-2 and TRBJ2-4, is as follows: GAGVSQSPSNKVTEKGKDVELRCDPISGHTALYWYRQSLGQGLEFLIYFQGNSAPDKSGLPSDRFSAERTGGSVSTLTIQRTQQEDSAVYLCASSLEAQRIPLAKNIQYFGAGTRLSVL.

The rearrangement links TRBV9 to TRBJ2-1, with a possible D match to TRBD2 (6 bases). The CDR3 has 16 residues. V dropped 4 bases and J dropped 5 bases, with 19 bases sitting between them. Germline V CDR1 and CDR2: SGDLS, YYNGEE. In DNA, the CDR3 is TGTGCCAGCAGCTCCTCGACTAGAGGGAGTGACAATGAGCAGTTCTTC. This codes for CASSSSTRGSDNEQFF.

This clone was seen once. The V and J genes are TRBV19 and TRBJ2-3, with D perhaps TRBD2 (5 bases). Trimming removed 5 bases at V and 2 bases at J, with 20 bases between. The CDR3 contains 17 residues. CDR1 and CDR2 (germline): LNHDA, SQIVND (reference sequence). The CDR3 DNA is TGTGCCAGTAGTCTCATGGTCCCCCCCGGGAACACAGATACGCAGTATTTT. Encoded protein: CASSLMVPPGNTDTQYF.

This rearrangement joins TRBV7-6 to TRBJ2-7; TRBD2 is a possible D gene (6 bases). Germline CDR1 and CDR2: SGHVS and FNYEAQ. Trimming removed 5 bases from V and 7 bases from J, with 18 bases in between. The CDR3 totals 14 residues. The CDR3 region is CASSPRGRGGEQYF. DNA for the CDR3: TGTGCCAGCAGCCCCCGTGGGCGGGGAGGAGAGCAGTACTTC.

The chain has TRBV30 and TRBJ2-7, with TRBD1 matching over 10 bases. With 4 bases clipped from V and 3 bases from J, the junction kept 9 bases outside the gene matches. Looked up from germline, CDR1 is GTSNPN and CDR2 is SVGIG (reference sequence). The CDR3 length is 15 residues. CDR3 sequence: CAWNLLGQGGYEQYF. CDR3 sequence (DNA): TGTGCCTGGAACCTCCTTGGACAGGGGGGCTACGAGCAGTACTTC.

The chain joins TRBV9 to TRBJ1-5; perhaps TRBD1 as D (5 bases). The germline gives CDR1 SGDLS, CDR2 YYNGEE. This CDR3 is 16 amino acids long. Trimming cost V 2 bases and J 3 bases, with 15 bases left between them. For the CDR3, the DNA is TGTGCCAGCAGCGTGGGCCCCGGGACCGACAATCAGCCCCAGCATTTT. This sequence encodes CASSVGPGTDNQPQHF.

This chain joins TRBV5-1 and TRBJ2-7; possibly TRBD1 for D (6 bases). V was pared by 4 bases and J by 4 bases, with 15 bases between. This CDR3 is built from 14 residues. CDR1 is SGHRS and CDR2 is YFSETQ in the germline V gene. The CDR3 is CASSPDRFEYEQYF. DNA for the CDR3: TGCGCCAGCAGCCCGGACAGATTTGAGTACGAGCAGTACTTC.

The chain couples TRBV14 to TRBJ2-4, with unresolved D. Trimming pared 4 bases from V and 8 bases from J, leaving 18 bases between. CDR1 is SGHDN, CDR2 FVKESK, per germline. This CDR3 has 15 amino acids. The CDR3 is CASSPWGMVEHIQYF. CDR3 coding DNA: TGTGCCAGCAGCCCGTGGGGAATGGTTGAGCACATTCAGTACTTC.

This sequence joins TRBV7-8 and TRBJ2-7; D is possibly TRBD2 (6 bases). Germline CDR1 is SGHVS and CDR2 is FQNEAQ. The CDR3 consists of 14 residues. V gave up 5 bases and J gave up 2 bases, with 13 bases separating them. The CDR3: CASSPRLETYEQYF. The CDR3 region has the DNA TGTGCCAGCAGCCCTAGACTAGAAACCTACGAGCAGTACTTC.

This chain connects TRBV28 to TRBJ2-4; D call uncertain. Germline-derived CDR1 and CDR2 are MDHEN and SYDVKM. This CDR3 region has 11 residues. Trimming removed 2 bases at V and 6 bases at J, with 2 bases between. CDR3 bases: TGTGCCAGCAGTTTAACAAACATTCAGTACTTC. The encoded protein is CASSLTNIQYF.

The chain combines TRBV7-3 with TRBJ2-6; D gene uncertain. CDR1 and CDR2 (germline): SGHTA, FQGTGA. The V gene lost 2 bases and the J gene lost 0 bases, with 8 bases spanning the gap. This CDR3 has 16 amino acids. Here the CDR3 DNA reads TGTGCCAGCAGCTTAGGTGTGGGCTCTGGGGCCAACGTCCTGACTTTC. Translation: CASSLGVGSGANVLTF.

The chain recombines TRBV9 with TRBJ1-4, with D perhaps TRBD1 (6 bases). CDR1 SGDLS and CDR2 YYNGEE come from the germline V gene. V gave up 4 bases and J gave up 7 bases, with 14 bases separating them. CDR3 length: 14 amino acids. The CDR3: CASSSTQGFEKLFF. As DNA, the CDR3 is TGTGCCAGCAGCTCTACACAGGGTTTTGAAAAACTGTTTTTT.

CDR3 sequence: CASSLAGGVDEQFF. CDR3 in DNA: TGTGCCAGCAGTCTAGCGGGAGGGGTTGATGAGCAGTTCTTC. The V gene is TRBV7-3, the J gene TRBJ2-1; 12 nucleotides match TRBD2. Germline lookup yields CDR1 SGHTA and CDR2 FQGTGA. The CDR3 sequence is 14 residues long. The V segment lost 6 bases and the J segment 8 bases; nucleotides outside the gene matches: 5.

This clone was observed once. This chain uses TRBV9 with TRBJ2-7; the match to TRBD2 covers 10 bases. From germline, CDR1 is SGDLS and CDR2 YYNGEE. The CDR3 has 16 residues. V shed 4 bases and J 1 base; nucleotides not matched to a gene: 8. This CDR3 is CASSPRLAGSSYEQYF. CDR3 DNA sequence: TGTGCCAGCAGCCCGAGACTAGCGGGTTCATCCTACGAGCAGTACTTC. Full variable domain (outside the CDR3, taken from reference TRBV9 and TRBJ2-7): DSGVTQTPKHLITATGQRVTLRCSPRSGDLSVYWYQQSLDQGLQFLIQYYNGEERAKGNILERFSAQQFPDLHSELNLSSLELGDSALYFCASSPRLAGSSYEQYFGPGTRLTVT.

The rearrangement joins TRBV5-1 to TRBJ2-7; the D is unclear. The V and J ends lost 1 base and 1 base respectively, with 3 bases between them. Germline-derived CDR1 and CDR2 are SGHRS and YFSETQ. The CDR3 spans 12 residues. The CDR3 protein is CASSLTSYEQYF. The CDR3 DNA is TGCGCCAGCAGCTTGACTTCCTACGAGCAGTACTTC. Full variable domain (outside the CDR3, taken from reference TRBV5-1 and TRBJ2-7): KAGVTQTPRYLIKTRGQQVTLSCSPISGHRSVSWYQQTPGQGLQFLFEYFSETQRNKGNFPGRFSGRQFSNSRSEMNVSTLELGDSALYLCASSLTSYEQYFGPGTRLTVT.

The chain recombines TRBV11-2 with TRBJ2-5; D is possibly TRBD2 (7 bases). Germline CDR1 is SGHAT and CDR2 is FQNNGV. The CDR3 runs 14 residues. V lost 1 base, J lost 5 bases, and 11 bases lay in between. The CDR3 sequence: CASSLGRGAETQYF. The CDR3 DNA reads as TGTGCCAGCAGCTTAGGACGGGGGGCGGAGACCCAGTACTTC.

Here the CDR3 DNA reads TGCGCCAGCAGCTTGGTACAGGACCAAGAGACCCAGTACTTC. Translated: CASSLVQDQETQYF. The chain is built from TRBV5-1 and TRBJ2-5; a possible D gene is TRBD1 (5 bases). V was pared by 0 bases and J by 0 bases, with 6 bases between. CDR3 size: 14 residues. Germline CDR1 and CDR2: SGHRS and YFSETQ. The whole variable domain, filled in from reference TRBV5-1 and TRBJ2-5, reads KAGVTQTPRYLIKTRGQQVTLSCSPISGHRSVSWYQQTPGQGLQFLFEYFSETQRNKGNFPGRFSGRQFSNSRSEMNVSTLELGDSALYLCASSLVQDQETQYFGPGTRLLVL.

The V and J genes are TRBV6-5 and TRBJ1-6; D remains unclear. Deletions cut 5 bases from V and 2 bases from J, with 7 bases between. The CDR3 sequence is 14 residues long. The germline V gene encodes CDR1 MNHEY and CDR2 SVGAGI. The DNA of the CDR3 is TGTGCCAGCAGTCCCCAGCCCTATAATTCACCCCTCCACTTT. Amino acid sequence: CASSPQPYNSPLHF.

Points on this clone: At the DNA level, this CDR3 is encoded by other sequences in the same sample as well. The V and J genes are TRBV5-6 and TRBJ1-1; D call uncertain. Germline V CDR1 and CDR2: SGHDT, YYEEEE. The CDR3 covers 12 residues. Trimming pared 1 base from V and 5 bases from J, leaving 6 bases between. CDR3 sequence: CASSLRGTEAFF. For the CDR3, the DNA is TGTGCCAGCAGCTTGAGAGGAACTGAAGCTTTCTTT.

This rearrangement joins TRBV28 to TRBJ2-7; no clear D gene. The CDR3 length is 13 residues. The V gene's germline CDR1 is MDHEN and CDR2 SYDVKM. V was trimmed by 3 bases and J by 0 bases, leaving 6 bases between them. CDR3: CASSFSVSYEQYF. The CDR3 DNA reads as TGTGCCAGCAGTTTTTCAGTCTCCTACGAGCAGTACTTC. Full variable domain (rest looked up from reference TRBV28 and TRBJ2-7): DVKVTQSSRYLVKRTGEKVFLECVQDMDHENMFWYRQDPGLGLRLIYFSYDVKMKEKGDIPEGYSVSREKKERFSLILESASTNQTSMYLCASSFSVSYEQYFGPGTRLTVT.

In the case of this clone: One end of the junction varies from germline; a read error may be responsible. In the same sample, other DNA sequences code for this CDR3. The chain carries TRBV7-9 and TRBJ1-1; no definite D call. CDR3 length equals 14 residues. The germline CDR1 and CDR2 sequences are SEHNR and FQNEAQ (reference sequence). The CDR3 loop reads CASRGARGDTEAFF. CDR3 DNA sequence: TGTGCCAGCAGGGGCGCCCGAGGTGACACTGAAGCCTTCTTT.

The gene calls are TRBV28 and TRBJ2-1; weak D call: TRBD1 (6 bases). The CDR3 has 16 amino acids. From germline, CDR1 is MDHEN and CDR2 SYDVKM. Trimming left V 7 bases short and J 6 bases short, with 22 bases between. CDR3 bases: TGTGCCAGCACACTCTATCAGGGGCGAGTGAGCAATGAGCAGTTCTTC. Its translation is CASTLYQGRVSNEQFF.

The rearrangement links TRBV12-5 to TRBJ1-1, with 7 bases lining up with TRBD1. This CDR3 region has 17 residues. Germline CDR1 reads LGHNT; CDR2 reads FRNRAP. Trimming cost V 2 bases and J 1 base; bases outside gene matches: 10. CDR3 loop: CASGLLPTGTANTEAFF. Written as DNA, the CDR3 is TGTGCTAGTGGTTTGCTCCCGACTGGGACAGCGAACACTGAAGCTTTCTTT.

V is TRBV19 and J is TRBJ2-7; D is perhaps TRBD2 (5 bases). The germline V and J ends were trimmed by 3 bases and 5 bases, with 14 bases remaining between them. Per germline, CDR1 LNHDA and CDR2 SQIVND (reference sequence). The CDR3 sequence is 14 residues long. The CDR3 DNA is TGTGCCAGTAGTATGGGAACTCGGGGAGACGAGCAGTACTTC. Its protein is CASSMGTRGDEQYF. Combining the CDR3 with reference TRBV19 and TRBJ2-7 gives the whole variable domain DGGITQSPKYLFRKEGQNVTLSCEQNLNHDAMYWYRQDPGQGLRLIYYSQIVNDFQKGDIAEGYSVSREKKESFPLTVTSAQKNPTAFYLCASSMGTRGDEQYFGPGTRLTVT.

The chain joins TRBV28 to TRBJ1-2; TRBD1 aligns across 7 bases. CDR3 length: 14 residues. Trimming removed 3 bases from V and 3 bases from J; junction bases left unmatched: 4. Per germline, CDR1 MDHEN and CDR2 SYDVKM. CDR3 amino acids: CASSFGQGDYGYTF. The DNA for the CDR3 is TGTGCCAGCAGTTTTGGGCAGGGGGACTATGGCTACACCTTC.

Concerning this clone: This likely comes from a read error, as the CDR3 has no conserved phenylalanine or tryptophan at its end. The gene calls are TRBV5-5 and TRBJ1-2; no firm D call. From germline, CDR1 is SGHKS and CDR2 YYEKEE (reference sequence). Trimming shortened V by 7 bases and J by 4 bases, and 23 bases separated the two germline ends. This CDR3 comprises 16 residues. The CDR3 region has the DNA TGTGCCAGCGTTCAGGATATCTCGCGAAAGACCTATGGCTACACCCTC. Its protein product is CASVQDISRKTYGYTL.

The J gene is TRBJ1-1, the V gene TRBV28; possibly TRBD1 for D (5 bases). The V and J ends lost 3 bases and 7 bases respectively, with 12 bases between them. Per the germline V gene, CDR1 is MDHEN and CDR2 is SYDVKM. The CDR3 extends over 13 amino acids. The CDR3 spells CASSFGWDGEAFF. In DNA form, the CDR3 reads TGTGCCAGCAGTTTTGGGTGGGACGGTGAAGCTTTCTTT. The entire variable domain, with the rest obtained from reference TRBV28 and TRBJ1-1, is as follows: DVKVTQSSRYLVKRTGEKVFLECVQDMDHENMFWYRQDPGLGLRLIYFSYDVKMKEKGDIPEGYSVSREKKERFSLILESASTNQTSMYLCASSFGWDGEAFFGQGTRLTVV.

This chain uses TRBV4-2 with TRBJ2-7; TRBD1 is a possible D gene (6 bases). Per germline, CDR1 LGHNA and CDR2 YNFKEQ. This CDR3 spans 12 amino acids. V was shortened by 4 bases and J by 2 bases, with 6 bases between the two germline ends. The CDR3 is CASSRDTYEQYF. The CDR3, as DNA: TGTGCCAGCAGCCGGGACACCTACGAGCAGTACTTC.

The chain employs TRBV19 and TRBJ1-5, with 7 positions matching TRBD1. J gave up 5 bases and V 4 bases, and 5 bases lay outside the gene matches. This CDR3 spans 14 amino acids. Germline lookup yields CDR1 LNHDA and CDR2 SQIVND (reference sequence). CDR3 in amino acids: CASSTGGLYQPQHF. The CDR3 DNA sequence: TGTGCCAGTAGTACAGGGGGTCTGTATCAGCCCCAGCATTTT.

The V gene is TRBV5-1, the J gene TRBJ1-6; 9 positions agree with TRBD1. Germline V CDR1 and CDR2: SGHRS, YFSETQ. Unmatched junction bases numbered 11, after V lost 4 bases and J lost 0 bases. This CDR3 spans 19 amino acids. Here the CDR3 reads CASSPSGTGLSSYNSPLHF. CDR3 DNA: TGCGCCAGCAGCCCTTCCGGGACAGGGTTGTCCTCCTATAATTCACCCCTCCACTTT.